The next 8 T cell receptor beta chains were all read from a single sample in a study of shared clonotypes between healthy human individuals. Method: immunoSEQ multiplex PCR; TCRdb's copy keeps in-frame clones and lacks some. In the table there are more than 2,000,000 clones, roughly nine tenths of which are singletons. Sample: naive CD4+ T cells sorted from blood. Stated subset: CD45RA+ positively selected. The origin of the receptors is a man between 18 and 35 years old in good health.

The J gene is TRBJ2-3, the V gene TRBV6-1, with D tentatively TRBD1 (6 bases). CDR3 length: 12 amino acids. V was shortened by 10 bases and J by 2 bases, with 10 bases between the two germline ends. CDR1 is MNHNS and CDR2 is SASEGT in the germline V gene. The CDR3 DNA is TGTGCCACCGGGACACCCACAGATACGCAGTATTTT. Amino acid sequence: CATGTPTDTQYF.

The chain is built from TRBV5-1 and TRBJ2-3; TRBD2 is a possible D gene (5 bases). The CDR3 length is 16 residues. Germline CDR1 and CDR2: SGHRS and YFSETQ. V was shortened by 4 bases and J by 8 bases, with 23 bases between the two germline ends. The CDR3 sequence is CASSPTPLHDYFTQYF. In nucleotides, the CDR3 is TGCGCCAGCAGCCCCACCCCGCTACATGACTACTTTACGCAGTATTTT.

The gene calls are TRBV6-1 and TRBJ2-7; 9 nucleotides line up with TRBD1. V trimming: 6 bases; J trimming: 1 base; junction bases outside the gene matches: 4. The germline V gene has CDR1 MNHNS and CDR2 SASEGT. CDR3 length: 14 amino acids. The CDR3 sequence: CASRTTGGSYEQYF. The CDR3, as DNA: TGTGCCAGCAGGACGACAGGGGGGTCCTACGAGCAGTACTTC.

The chain joins TRBV6-6 to TRBJ2-5; no firm D call. The CDR3 length is 12 residues. Looked up from germline, CDR1 is MNHNY and CDR2 is SVGAGI (reference sequence). V lost 4 bases to trimming and J lost 5 bases, with 8 bases between them. The CDR3 protein is CASSSPLETQYF. For the CDR3, the DNA is TGTGCCAGCAGTTCCCCGCTCGAGACCCAGTACTTC.

The chain joins TRBV12-2 to TRBJ2-3. TRBV12-2 is recorded as a pseudogene. The CDR3 extends over 14 amino acids. The DNA of the CDR3 is TGTGCAAGTCGAACTAGGGACAGCACAGATACGCAGTATTTT. Translation gives CASRTRDSTDTQYF.

The genes are TRBV5-1 and TRBJ2-2; maybe TRBD2 (7 bases). The CDR3 is made up of 15 amino acids. V lost 4 bases and J 3 bases, leaving 13 bases between the germline ends. Looked up from germline, CDR1 is SGHRS and CDR2 is YFSETQ. The CDR3 reads CASSPEGGDTGELFF. DNA for the CDR3: TGCGCCAGCAGCCCTGAAGGGGGGGACACCGGGGAGCTGTTTTTT. The full variable domain, rest sourced from reference TRBV5-1 and TRBJ2-2, is KAGVTQTPRYLIKTRGQQVTLSCSPISGHRSVSWYQQTPGQGLQFLFEYFSETQRNKGNFPGRFSGRQFSNSRSEMNVSTLELGDSALYLCASSPEGGDTGELFFGEGSRLTVL.

This chain links TRBV28 with TRBJ2-1, with TRBD2 matching over 8 bases. The CDR3 runs 16 residues. The ends lost 1 base at V and 3 bases at J; junction bases unmatched: 5. Germline V lookup: CDR1 MDHEN, CDR2 SYDVKM. In nucleotides, the CDR3 is TGTGCCAGCAGTTTATCGGGAGCGGGGGTCTACAATGAGCAGTTCTTC. It codes for CASSLSGAGVYNEQFF. Looking up the rest from reference TRBV28 and TRBJ2-1 gives the full variable domain: DVKVTQSSRYLVKRTGEKVFLECVQDMDHENMFWYRQDPGLGLRLIYFSYDVKMKEKGDIPEGYSVSREKKERFSLILESASTNQTSMYLCASSLSGAGVYNEQFFGPGTRLTVL.

The rearrangement links TRBV7-2 to TRBJ1-2; possibly TRBD1 for D (5 bases). V was clipped by 1 base and J by 6 bases, with 12 bases between them. Germline V gene data show CDR1 as SGHTA and CDR2 as FQGNSA. The CDR3 length is 14 residues. In DNA form, the CDR3 reads TGTGCCAGCAGCTTAGGGTCAGGGACGGATGGCTACACCTTC. Translating it yields CASSLGSGTDGYTF.